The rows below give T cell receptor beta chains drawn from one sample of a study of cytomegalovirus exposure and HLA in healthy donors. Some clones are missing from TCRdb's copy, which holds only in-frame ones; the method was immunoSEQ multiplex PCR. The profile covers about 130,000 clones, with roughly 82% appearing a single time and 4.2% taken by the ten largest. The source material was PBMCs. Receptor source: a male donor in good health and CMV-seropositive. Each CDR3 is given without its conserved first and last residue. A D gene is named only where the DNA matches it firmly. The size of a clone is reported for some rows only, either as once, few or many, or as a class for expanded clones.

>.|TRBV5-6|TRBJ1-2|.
ASSVGANYGYT
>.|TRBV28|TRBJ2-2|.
ASSPRDTLNTGELF
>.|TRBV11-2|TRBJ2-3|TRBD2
ASSSSKQAGDSDTQY
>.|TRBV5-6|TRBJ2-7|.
ASSLVEGRNHEQY
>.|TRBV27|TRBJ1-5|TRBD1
ASRRLQGGTGYQPQH
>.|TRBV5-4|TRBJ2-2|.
ASSSLDSTGELF
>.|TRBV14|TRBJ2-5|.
ASSQVFETQY
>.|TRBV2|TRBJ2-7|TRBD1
ASDGGDRVYEQY
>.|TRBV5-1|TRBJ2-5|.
ASSQGSRTQY
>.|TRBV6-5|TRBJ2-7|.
ASSSPGDGEQY
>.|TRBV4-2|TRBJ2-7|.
ASSPLGEKTYEQY
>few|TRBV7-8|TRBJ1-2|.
ASSSQLNYGYT
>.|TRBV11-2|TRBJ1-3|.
ASSYFPTEDSGNTIY
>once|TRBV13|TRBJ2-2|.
ASSPPRPNTGELF
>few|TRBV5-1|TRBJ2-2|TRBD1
ASSDRGYTGELF
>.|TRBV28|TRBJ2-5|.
ASRGVGAGGTQETQY
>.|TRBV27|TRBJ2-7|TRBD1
ASSPLDRKTYEQY
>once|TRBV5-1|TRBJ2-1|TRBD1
ASNAGTENEQF
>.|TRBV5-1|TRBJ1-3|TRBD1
ASSVGQVVSGNTIY
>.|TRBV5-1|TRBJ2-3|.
ASSLGGASTDTQY
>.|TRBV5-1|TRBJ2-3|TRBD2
ASSLGGGLAGEGTDTQY
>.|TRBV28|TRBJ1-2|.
ASNDGGTNYGYT
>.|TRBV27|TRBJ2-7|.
ASSFDRGYEQY